Described below is a single T cell receptor beta chain sequence and its context. Its antigen is not identified. This entry comes from a study of cytomegalovirus exposure and HLA in healthy donors. PCR employed 60 Vbeta and 13 Jbeta primers. The table came from immunoSEQ multiplex PCR; TCRdb's copy has only in-frame clones and leaves some out. The sample holds some 120,000 clones, under 80% seen once. Study results and limitations: There were several of the most significant clusters that appeared linked to common viral pathogens in a later analysis. Reportedly, HLA-A and HLA-B alleles of most subjects were accurately predicted from TCR beta.

Germline values: CDR1 SGDLS, CDR2 YYNGEE. Losses at the gene ends were 0 bases for V and 2 bases for J; bases not matched to a gene: 4. The CDR3 is 17 residues long. Sample: PBMCs. The chain combines TRBV9 with TRBJ2-2; 10 nucleotides line up with TRBD2. This receptor was obtained from a man between 35 and 55 years old in good health and CMV-seropositive. CDR3 sequence (DNA): TGTGCCAGCAGCGTAGGGGCTAGCGGGAGAAACACCGGGGAGCTGTTTTTT. It is translated as CASSVGASGRNTGELFF.